Listed below are T cell receptor beta chains from one sample, sequenced in a study of T cell responses to AZD1222 COVID-19 vaccine. Only in-frame clones appear in the TCRdb table, and some are missing; sequencing was by immunoSEQ multiplex PCR. The table includes some 200,000 clones, approximately 91% detected once. The sequenced sample was peripheral blood, obtained on day 0 of AZD1222 vaccination. The source is an adult in good health. The conserved cysteine and the conserved F or W are not part of the CDR3 here.

CDR3 length | V gene | CDR3 protein
12 | TRBV5-1 | ASSLVGGNTEAF
13 | TRBV19 | ASSPIDGANYGYT
13 | TRBV3-1/TRBV3-2 | ASSQGSGGRETQY
11 | TRBV27 | ASRAGAGNTIY
14 | TRBV19 | ASSITTGPVPETQY
11 | TRBV5-4 | ASSLDESRSQH
13 | TRBV19 | ASSIDPRPGQPQH
13 | TRBV19 | ASSTSSRGRDIQY
15 | TRBV19 | ASSIRLATGQFNEQF
12 | TRBV10-2 | ASKTFSSYNEQF
12 | TRBV5-1 | ASSLGQGIEKLF
17 | TRBV29-1 | SVVAGTGTDGYSNQPQH
16 | TRBV28 | ASSSKRGRLAITGELF
13 | TRBV5-4 | ASSLVAGVTDTQY
12 | TRBV10-3 | AISPEGSYTEAF
13 | TRBV29-1 | SVIRTGGLRTEAF
11 | TRBV29-1 | SVGPGQNEKLF
11 | TRBV18 | ASSPRGRDEQY
12 | TRBV12-5 | ASGPGQHLYGYT
14 | TRBV27 | ASREGAGNSNQPQH
10 | TRBV7-2 | ASSFDRVGYT
14 | TRBV4-1 | ASSPTNSGSGNTIY
13 | TRBV25-1 | ASRGPGQSNEKLF
13 | TRBV6-5 | ASSFRGLASYEQY
6 | TRBV20-1 | SGYGYT
10 | TRBV19 | ASSMGNSPLH
11 | TRBV2 | ASLGQGANTIY
13 | TRBV13 | ASSFSGGLRHEQF
12 | TRBV5-8 | ASSLSGQGNIQY
10 | TRBV15 | ATSRDRDTQY
14 | TRBV2 | ASSEGRLSSYNEQF
13 | TRBV4-2 | ASSQDYKGNYGYT
14 | TRBV7-9 | ASSLGHWSSTDTQY
10 | TRBV6-2/TRBV6-3 | ASGRPNTEAF
13 | TRBV7-2 | ASSLALGEEQPQH
14 | TRBV28 | ASSVIAISSYNEQF
13 | TRBV4-1 | ASSQGRGLGGELF
12 | TRBV5-5 | ASSYFSPYNEQF
15 | TRBV7-8 | ASSLASGTGNNSPLH
13 | TRBV7-2 | ASSLVGRGNEKLF
13 | TRBV11-2 | ASSLLTRGGETQY
10 | TRBV2 | ASSPTTGELF
14 | TRBV4-2 | ASSQSPALLNYGYT
12 | TRBV29-1 | SVESEGRNYGYT
13 | TRBV7-9 | ASSKDIALNYEQY
16 | TRBV9 | ASSVGLGGQGSPYEQY
12 | TRBV10-3 | AIGTGQGSSEAF
13 | TRBV16 | ASSRSLDRRDEQY
10 | TRBV7-9 | ASSPGIVEQF
16 | TRBV28 | ASSTTLQGGWVYDGQY
14 | TRBV11-3 | ASSFRGRPYNSPLH
11 | TRBV27 | ASRSLAKNIQY
10 | TRBV12-3/TRBV12-4 | ASRSGDGEQY
14 | TRBV27 | ASSPTPASGANVLT
11 | TRBV19 | ASNGGMTDTQY
13 | TRBV7-3 | ASRLDLLDNSPLH
12 | TRBV28 | ASSLGNRGREQY
14 | TRBV4-2 | ASSQVSGDGTDTQY
10 | TRBV5-5 | ASSSTTDTQY